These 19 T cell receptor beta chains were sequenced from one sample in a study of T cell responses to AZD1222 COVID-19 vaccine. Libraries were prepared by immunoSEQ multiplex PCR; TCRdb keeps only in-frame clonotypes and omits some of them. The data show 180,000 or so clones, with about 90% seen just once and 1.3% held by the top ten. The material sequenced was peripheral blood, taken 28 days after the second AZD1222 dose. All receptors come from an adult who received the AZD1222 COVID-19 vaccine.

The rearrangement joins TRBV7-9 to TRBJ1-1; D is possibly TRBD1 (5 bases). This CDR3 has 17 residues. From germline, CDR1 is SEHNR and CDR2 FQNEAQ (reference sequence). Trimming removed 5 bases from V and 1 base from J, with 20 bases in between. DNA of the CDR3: TGTGCCAGCAGCCGTCCGGGACTTAGGGAGCGGAACACTGAAGCTTTCTTT. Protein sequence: CASSRPGLRERNTEAFF. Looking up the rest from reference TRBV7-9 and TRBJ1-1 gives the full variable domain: DTGVSQNPRHKITKRGQNVTFRCDPISEHNRLYWYRQTLGQGPEFLTYFQNEAQLEKSRLLSDRFSAERPKGSFSTLEIQRTEQGDSAMYLCASSRPGLRERNTEAFFGQGTRLTVV.

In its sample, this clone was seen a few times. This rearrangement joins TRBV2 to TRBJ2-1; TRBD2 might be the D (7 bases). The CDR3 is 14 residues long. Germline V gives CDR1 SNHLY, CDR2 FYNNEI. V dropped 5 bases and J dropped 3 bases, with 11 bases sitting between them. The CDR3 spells CASSRGGDYNEQFF. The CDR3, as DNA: TGTGCCAGCAGTAGGGGGGGTGACTACAATGAGCAGTTCTTC.

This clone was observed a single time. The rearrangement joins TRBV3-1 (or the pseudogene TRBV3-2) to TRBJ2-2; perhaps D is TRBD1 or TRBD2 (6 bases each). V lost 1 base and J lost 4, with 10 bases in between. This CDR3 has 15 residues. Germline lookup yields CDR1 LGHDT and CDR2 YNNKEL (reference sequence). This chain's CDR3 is CASSQAGAGTGELFF. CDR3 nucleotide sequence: TGTGCCAGCAGCCAAGCGGGGGCTGGCACCGGGGAGCTGTTTTTT.

CDR3 residues: CASSLGAGNNEQFF. The CDR3 DNA is TGTGCCAGCAGCTTAGGAGCAGGGAACAATGAGCAGTTCTTC. This sequence joins TRBV11-3 and TRBJ2-1, with D maybe TRBD1 (5 bases). Between the trimmed V and J ends, which lost 1 base and 5 bases, there was a span of 9 bases. The V gene's germline CDR1 is SGHNT and CDR2 YENEEA. This CDR3 is built from 14 residues.

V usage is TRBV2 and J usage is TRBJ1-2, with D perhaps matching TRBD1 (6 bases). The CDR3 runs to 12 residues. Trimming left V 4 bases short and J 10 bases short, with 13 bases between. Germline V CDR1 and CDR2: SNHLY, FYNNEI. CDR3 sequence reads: CASSASRGDYTF. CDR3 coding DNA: TGTGCCAGCAGTGCCTCCAGGGGCGACTACACCTTC.

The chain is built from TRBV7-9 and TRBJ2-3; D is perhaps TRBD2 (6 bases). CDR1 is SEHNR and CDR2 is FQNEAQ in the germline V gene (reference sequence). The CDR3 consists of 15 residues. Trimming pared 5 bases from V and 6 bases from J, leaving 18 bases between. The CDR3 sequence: CASSLTGLAMDTQYF. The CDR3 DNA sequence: TGTGCCAGCAGCCTAACCGGGCTAGCGATGGATACGCAGTATTTT.

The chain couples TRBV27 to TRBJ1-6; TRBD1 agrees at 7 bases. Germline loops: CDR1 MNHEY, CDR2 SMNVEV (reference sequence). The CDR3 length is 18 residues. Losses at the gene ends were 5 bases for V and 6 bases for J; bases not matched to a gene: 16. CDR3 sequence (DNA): TGTGCCAGCAGTCGTCGACTAGGGACAGACTTTACTAATTCACCCCTCCACTTT. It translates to CASSRRLGTDFTNSPLHF.

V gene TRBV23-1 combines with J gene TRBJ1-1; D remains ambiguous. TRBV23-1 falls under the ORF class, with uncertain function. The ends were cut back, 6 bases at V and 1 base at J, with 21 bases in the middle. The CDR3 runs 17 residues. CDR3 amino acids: CASSSTWGGRANTEAFF. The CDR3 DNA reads TGCGCCAGCAGCAGCACATGGGGAGGGAGGGCGAACACTGAAGCTTTCTTT.

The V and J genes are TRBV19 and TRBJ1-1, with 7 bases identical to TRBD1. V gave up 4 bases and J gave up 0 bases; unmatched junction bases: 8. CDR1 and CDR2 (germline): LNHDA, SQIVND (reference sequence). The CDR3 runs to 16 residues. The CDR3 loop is CASSTGQTPMNTEAFF. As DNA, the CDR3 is TGTGCCAGTAGTACGGGACAGACCCCTATGAACACTGAAGCTTTCTTT.

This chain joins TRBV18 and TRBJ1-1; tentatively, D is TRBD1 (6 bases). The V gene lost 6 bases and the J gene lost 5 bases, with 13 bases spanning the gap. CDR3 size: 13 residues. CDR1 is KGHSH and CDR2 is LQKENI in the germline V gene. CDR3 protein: CASSSGQMTEAFF. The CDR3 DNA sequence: TGTGCCAGCTCGTCAGGACAGATGACTGAAGCTTTCTTT.

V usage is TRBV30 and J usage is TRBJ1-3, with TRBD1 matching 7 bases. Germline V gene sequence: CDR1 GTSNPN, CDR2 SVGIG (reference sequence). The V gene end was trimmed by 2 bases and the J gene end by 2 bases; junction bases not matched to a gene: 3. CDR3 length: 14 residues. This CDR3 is CAWSPGTAGNTIYF. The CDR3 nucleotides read TGTGCCTGGAGTCCCGGGACAGCTGGAAACACCATATATTTT.

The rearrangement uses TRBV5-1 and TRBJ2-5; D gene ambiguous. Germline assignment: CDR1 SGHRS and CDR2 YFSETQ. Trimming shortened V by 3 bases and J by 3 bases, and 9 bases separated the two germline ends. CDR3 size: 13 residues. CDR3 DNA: TGCGCCAGCAGCTCCCTAAGGGAAGAGACCCAGTACTTC. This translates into CASSSLREETQYF.

In DNA, the CDR3 is TGTGCCAGCAGCGCGGACGGGGGGTCCACTGAAGCTTTCTTT. Translating gives CASSADGGSTEAFF. The chain uses TRBV5-5 and TRBJ1-1; a weak D match, TRBD1 (5 bases). Germline V lookup: CDR1 SGHKS, CDR2 YYEKEE (reference sequence). This CDR3 spans 14 amino acids. The V gene lost 4 bases and the J gene lost 4 bases, with 14 bases spanning the gap.

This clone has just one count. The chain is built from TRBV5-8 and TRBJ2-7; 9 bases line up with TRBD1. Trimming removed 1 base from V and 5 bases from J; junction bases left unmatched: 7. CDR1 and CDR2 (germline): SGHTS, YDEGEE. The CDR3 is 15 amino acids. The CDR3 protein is CASSLIGTGWHEQYF. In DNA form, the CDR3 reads TGTGCCAGCAGCTTGATCGGGACAGGGTGGCACGAGCAGTACTTC.

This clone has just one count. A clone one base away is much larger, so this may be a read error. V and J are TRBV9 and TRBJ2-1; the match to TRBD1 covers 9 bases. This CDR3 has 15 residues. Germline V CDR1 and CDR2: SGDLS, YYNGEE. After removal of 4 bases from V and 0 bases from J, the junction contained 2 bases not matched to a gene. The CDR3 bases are TGTGCCAGCAGCTTGACAGGGGGCTCCTACAATGAGCAGTTCTTC. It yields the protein CASSLTGGSYNEQFF.

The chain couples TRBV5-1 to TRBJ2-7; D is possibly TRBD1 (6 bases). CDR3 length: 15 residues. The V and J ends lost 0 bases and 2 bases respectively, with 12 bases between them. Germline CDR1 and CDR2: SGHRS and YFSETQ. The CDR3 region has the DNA TGCGCCAGCAGCTTGGGGTCAGGGGCCACCTACGAGCAGTACTTC. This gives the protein CASSLGSGATYEQYF.

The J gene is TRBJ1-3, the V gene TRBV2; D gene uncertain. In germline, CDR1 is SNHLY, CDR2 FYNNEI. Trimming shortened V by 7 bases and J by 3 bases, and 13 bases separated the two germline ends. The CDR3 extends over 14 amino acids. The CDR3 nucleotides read TGTGCCAGCACGAGTCGGGAAGGTGGAAACACCATATATTTT. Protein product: CASTSREGGNTIYF.

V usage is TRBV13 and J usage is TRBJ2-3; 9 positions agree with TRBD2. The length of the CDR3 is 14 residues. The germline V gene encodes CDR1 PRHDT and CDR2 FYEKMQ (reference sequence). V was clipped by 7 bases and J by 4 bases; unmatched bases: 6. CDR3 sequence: CASKRGGRADTQYF. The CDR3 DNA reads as TGTGCCAGCAAGAGGGGCGGGAGGGCAGATACGCAGTATTTT.

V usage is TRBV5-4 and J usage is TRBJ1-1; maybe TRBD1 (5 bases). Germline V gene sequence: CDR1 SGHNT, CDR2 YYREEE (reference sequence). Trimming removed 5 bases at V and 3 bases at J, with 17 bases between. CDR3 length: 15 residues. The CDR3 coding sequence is TGTGCCAGCAGGCCCTCCACAGGTTCTTACACTGAAGCTTTCTTT. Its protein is CASRPSTGSYTEAFF.